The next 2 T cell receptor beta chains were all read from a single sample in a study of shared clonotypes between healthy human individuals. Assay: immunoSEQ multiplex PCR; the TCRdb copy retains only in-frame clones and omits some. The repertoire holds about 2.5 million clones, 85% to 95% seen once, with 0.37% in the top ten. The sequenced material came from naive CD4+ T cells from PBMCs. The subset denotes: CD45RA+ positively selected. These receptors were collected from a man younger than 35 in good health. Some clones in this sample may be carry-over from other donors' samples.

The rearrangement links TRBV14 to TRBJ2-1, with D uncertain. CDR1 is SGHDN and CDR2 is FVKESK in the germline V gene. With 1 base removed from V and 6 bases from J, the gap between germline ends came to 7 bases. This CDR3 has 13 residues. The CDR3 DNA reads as TGTGCCAGCAGCCAAGGGCCCGCCAATGAGCAGTTCTTC. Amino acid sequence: CASSQGPANEQFF.

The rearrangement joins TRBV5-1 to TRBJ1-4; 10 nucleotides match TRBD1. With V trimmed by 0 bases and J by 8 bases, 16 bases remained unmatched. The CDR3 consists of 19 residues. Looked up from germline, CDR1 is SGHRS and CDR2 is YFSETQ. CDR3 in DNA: TGCGCCAGCAGCTTGGGACTCGGGACAGGGGTCACCTTACGGGAAAAACTGTTTTTT. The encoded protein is CASSLGLGTGVTLREKLFF.